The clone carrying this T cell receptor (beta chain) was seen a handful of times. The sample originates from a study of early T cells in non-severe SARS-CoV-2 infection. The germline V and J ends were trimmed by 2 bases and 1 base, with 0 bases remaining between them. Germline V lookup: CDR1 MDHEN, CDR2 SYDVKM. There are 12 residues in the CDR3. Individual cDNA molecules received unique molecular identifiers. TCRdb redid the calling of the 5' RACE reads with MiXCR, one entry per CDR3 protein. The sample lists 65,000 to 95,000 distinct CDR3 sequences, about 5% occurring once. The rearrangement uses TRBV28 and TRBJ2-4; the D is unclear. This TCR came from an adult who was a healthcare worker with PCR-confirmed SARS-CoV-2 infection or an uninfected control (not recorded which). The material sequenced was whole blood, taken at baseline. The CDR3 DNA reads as TGTGCCAGCAGTTTAGCCAAAAACATTCAGTACTTC. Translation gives CASSLAKNIQYF.